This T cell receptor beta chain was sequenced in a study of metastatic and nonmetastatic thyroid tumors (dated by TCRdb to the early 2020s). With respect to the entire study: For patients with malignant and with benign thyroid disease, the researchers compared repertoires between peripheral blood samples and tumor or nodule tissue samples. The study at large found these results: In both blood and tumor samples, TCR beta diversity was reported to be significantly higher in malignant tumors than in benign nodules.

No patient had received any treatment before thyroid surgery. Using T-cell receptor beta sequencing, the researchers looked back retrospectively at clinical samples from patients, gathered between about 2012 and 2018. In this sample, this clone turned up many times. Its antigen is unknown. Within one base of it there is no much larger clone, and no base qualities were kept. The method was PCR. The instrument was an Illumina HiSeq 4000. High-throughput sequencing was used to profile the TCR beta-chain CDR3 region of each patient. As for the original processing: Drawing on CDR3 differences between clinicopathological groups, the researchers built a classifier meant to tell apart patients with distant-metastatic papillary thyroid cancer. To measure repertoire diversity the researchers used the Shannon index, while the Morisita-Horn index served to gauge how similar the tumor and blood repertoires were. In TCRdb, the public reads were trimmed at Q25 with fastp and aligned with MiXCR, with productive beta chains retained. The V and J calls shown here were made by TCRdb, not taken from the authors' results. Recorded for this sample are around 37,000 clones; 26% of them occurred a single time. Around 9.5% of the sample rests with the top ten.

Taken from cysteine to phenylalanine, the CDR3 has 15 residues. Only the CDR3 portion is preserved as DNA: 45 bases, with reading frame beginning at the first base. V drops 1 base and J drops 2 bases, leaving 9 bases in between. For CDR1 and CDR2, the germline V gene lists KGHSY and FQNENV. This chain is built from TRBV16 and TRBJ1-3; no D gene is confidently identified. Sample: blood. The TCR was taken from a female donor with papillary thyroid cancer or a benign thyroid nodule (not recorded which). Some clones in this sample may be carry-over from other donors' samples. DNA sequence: TGTGCCAGCAGCCAATTCGCTCAACCTGGAAACACCATATATTTT. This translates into CASSQFAQPGNTIYF.